This entry concerns a single TCR beta chain. Its antigen is as yet unknown. Next came a second PCR, run for about 7 to 12 cycles, which used a sample-barcoded 5' primer along with a J-beta primer mix. Via MiXCR, TCRdb re-called the 5' RACE reads, giving one row per CDR3 protein. The table lists approximately 1.5 million distinct CDR3 sequences, approximately 32% of them singletons. The data stem from a study of blood T cells in healthy people across ages. Study-level results: Significant beta diversity loss was already apparent by age roughly 43, declining roughly linearly. Unsorted PBMC material precluded a definitive naive versus antigen-experienced comparison. TCR beta diversity was tightly associated with the proportion of naive T cells. The diversity estimates, figures obtained from one million T cells, were considered underestimates.

The CDR3 loop spans 16 amino acids. Germline V gene sequence: CDR1 MDHEN, CDR2 SYDVKM. The V and J ends lost 3 bases and 8 bases, in that order; junction bases with no gene match: 15. The TCR sequence derives from a woman aged 25 to 45 in good health. Material: blood. The chain carries TRBV28 and TRBJ1-2; 7 nucleotides line up with TRBD1. The chain's CDR3 is CASSLEAGQIFGGYTF. In DNA, the CDR3 is TGTGCCAGCAGTTTGGAGGCGGGACAGATCTTTGGCGGCTACACCTTC.